These 20 T cell receptor beta chains were all obtained from the same sample, sequenced in a study of blood T cell repertoires in COVID-19. Data came from immunoSEQ multiplex PCR; TCRdb stores just in-frame clones and leaves some out. The sample includes around 240,000 clones, approximately 90% seen only once; the top ten take roughly 1.2%. Source material: PBMCs or T cells enriched from blood (not recorded which). Receptor source: a human donor in a cohort exposed to, infected with or recovered from COVID-19 (not recorded which). The donor label of this sample is uncertain.

V and J are TRBV18 and TRBJ1-2; D unclear. Germline assignment: CDR1 KGHSH and CDR2 LQKENI. V lost 2 bases to trimming and J lost 4 bases, with 11 bases between them. The length of the CDR3 is 14 residues. The CDR3 DNA sequence: TGTGCCAGCTCACCAAGTCCAGGCCCCTATGGCTACACCTTC. Translation: CASSPSPGPYGYTF.

The chain joins TRBV5-1 to TRBJ2-3; 12 bases line up with TRBD2. The CDR3 consists of 17 residues. V lost 0 bases to trimming and J lost 5 bases; unmatched junction nucleotides: 7. CDR1 and CDR2 (germline): SGHRS, YFSETQ. CDR3 sequence (DNA): TGCGCCAGCAGCTTGGCGGCTAGCGGGGGGGCCGAAGATACGCAGTATTTT. Amino acids: CASSLAASGGAEDTQYF.

The V and J genes are TRBV7-9 and TRBJ2-7; unclear D gene. The CDR3 runs 15 residues. Looked up from germline, CDR1 is SEHNR and CDR2 is FQNEAQ (reference sequence). Trimming took 5 bases from V and 2 from J, leaving 16 bases between them. The CDR3 region has the DNA TGTGCCAGCAGCCCCCAGCACGACGGAGCCTACGAGCAGTACTTC. This gives the protein CASSPQHDGAYEQYF.

The chain links TRBV24-1 to TRBJ1-1; the D is unclear. This CDR3 has 13 residues. In germline, CDR1 is KGHDR, CDR2 SFDVKD. Trimming left V 4 bases short and J 2 bases short, with 7 bases between. The CDR3 DNA reads as TGTGCCACCAGTGAGGGCAGCAACACTGAAGCTTTCTTT. It translates to CATSEGSNTEAFF.

The CDR3: CASSRRTGNTEAFF. The CDR3, as DNA: TGTGCCAGTAGTCGACGAACAGGGAACACTGAAGCTTTCTTT. V and J are TRBV19 and TRBJ1-1; D perhaps matches TRBD1 (5 bases). V was pared by 5 bases and J by 1 base, with 11 bases between. The CDR3 length is 14 residues. Per the germline V gene, CDR1 is LNHDA and CDR2 is SQIVND (reference sequence).

With regard to this clone: Different DNA sequences within this sample yield the same CDR3. The chain is built from TRBV19 and TRBJ2-7; a weak D match, TRBD2 (5 bases). Germline lookup yields CDR1 LNHDA and CDR2 SQIVND (reference sequence). The CDR3 spans 14 residues. The V end was cut by 5 bases, the J end by 1 base, with 12 bases between. The CDR3 region has the DNA TGTGCCAGTAGTCCGTGGACTGGATCCTACGAGCAGTACTTC. Encoded protein: CASSPWTGSYEQYF.

V gene TRBV5-6 combines with J gene TRBJ1-2; 7 bases are a match to TRBD1. The CDR3 consists of 13 residues. The V segment lost 1 base and the J segment 8 bases; nucleotides outside the gene matches: 5. Germline V lookup: CDR1 SGHDT, CDR2 YYEEEE. The CDR3 is CASSLRQGEGYTF. The CDR3 nucleotides read TGTGCCAGCAGCTTGCGACAGGGCGAAGGCTACACCTTC.

The J gene is TRBJ1-2, the V gene TRBV9, with a weak D call TRBD1 (5 bases). The CDR3 is 13 amino acids. Germline V gene lookup returns CDR1 SGDLS and CDR2 YYNGEE. The germline V and J ends were trimmed by 4 bases and 3 bases, with 10 bases remaining between them. The CDR3 DNA is TGTGCCAGCAGCTACCGGGACTACTATGGCTACACCTTC. This encodes CASSYRDYYGYTF.

V usage is TRBV24-1 and J usage is TRBJ1-2; 7 bases line up with TRBD1. The CDR3 spans 14 residues. In germline, CDR1 is KGHDR, CDR2 SFDVKD. The ends lost 2 bases at V and 6 bases at J; junction bases unmatched: 5. CDR3 region: CATSDSDRVDGYTF. DNA of the CDR3: TGTGCCACCAGTGATTCCGACAGGGTTGATGGCTACACCTTC.

J is TRBJ1-2 and V is TRBV12-3 or TRBV12-4, with D possibly matching TRBD1 (5 bases). Trimming shortened V by 6 bases and J by 4 bases, and 12 bases separated the two germline ends. The CDR3 covers 13 residues. The CDR3 nucleotides read TGTGCCAGCAGCGGCGACAGCTTCTATGGCTACACCTTC. This translates into CASSGDSFYGYTF.

The rearrangement joins TRBV3-1 (or the pseudogene TRBV3-2) to TRBJ2-2; a weak D match, TRBD2 (7 bases). The V gene lost 2 bases and the J gene lost 6 bases, with 13 bases spanning the gap. CDR1 and CDR2 from the germline V gene are LGHDT and YNNKEL (reference sequence). The CDR3 is 15 amino acids. In DNA, the CDR3 is TGTGCCAGCAGCCAACTGCGGGGGCGATCCGGGGAGCTGTTTTTT. Amino acids: CASSQLRGRSGELFF.

CDR3 coding DNA: TGTGCCAGCAGCCAAGGGCTGGGGCCCTACGAGCAGTACTTC. Translation gives CASSQGLGPYEQYF. The rearrangement uses TRBV3-1 (or the pseudogene TRBV3-2) and TRBJ2-7, with D perhaps TRBD1 (5 bases). CDR1 is LGHDT, CDR2 YNNKEL, per germline (reference sequence). The CDR3 spans 14 residues. Trimming took 1 base from V and 2 from J, leaving 9 bases between them.

The J gene is TRBJ1-4, the V gene TRBV4-1; D remains ambiguous. The CDR3 is 18 amino acids. From germline, CDR1 is MGHRA and CDR2 YSYEKL. Deletions cut 2 bases from V and 7 bases from J, with 23 bases between. The chain's CDR3 is CASSQPPGLLRRFEKLFF. As DNA, the CDR3 is TGCGCCAGCAGCCAACCCCCCGGGCTGCTACGGAGGTTTGAAAAACTGTTTTTT.

The J gene is TRBJ2-5, the V gene TRBV3-1 (or the pseudogene TRBV3-2); 8 nucleotides align to TRBD2. Trimming cost V 4 bases and J 5 bases; bases outside gene matches: 9. This CDR3 has 15 amino acids. From germline, CDR1 is LGHDT and CDR2 YNNKEL (reference sequence). In DNA form, the CDR3 reads TGTGCCAGCAGCCCCCGACCGGCTAGCGGGGAGACCCAGTACTTC. Its protein is CASSPRPASGETQYF.

The chain combines TRBV27 with TRBJ1-1; 7 bases fit TRBD1. V lost 6 bases, J lost 2 bases, and 9 bases stayed unmatched. The V gene's germline CDR1 is MNHEY and CDR2 SMNVEV (reference sequence). The CDR3 has 15 amino acids. The CDR3 sequence: CASRGEGARNTEAFF. The CDR3 region has the DNA TGTGCCAGCAGGGGCGAGGGGGCACGTAACACTGAAGCTTTCTTT.

This sequence joins TRBV5-1 and TRBJ2-7, with 10 bases matching TRBD1. Germline lookup yields CDR1 SGHRS and CDR2 YFSETQ. The CDR3 is 14 amino acids. V lost 3 bases, J lost 1 base, and 1 base stayed unmatched. The CDR3 DNA is TGCGCCAGCAGCTCGGGACAGGGGTCCTACGAGCAGTACTTC. Its translation: CASSSGQGSYEQYF.

The chain combines TRBV2 with TRBJ1-2; no definite D call. This CDR3 is 13 amino acids long. Trimming stripped 8 bases from V and 4 bases from J, with 14 bases between. Germline CDR1 reads SNHLY; CDR2 reads FYNNEI. CDR3 sequence: CASPEVGSYGYTF. Written as DNA, the CDR3 is TGTGCCAGCCCCGAGGTCGGTAGCTATGGCTACACCTTC.

The chain has TRBV27 and TRBJ2-7, with D perhaps TRBD2 (5 bases). The ends were cut back, 10 bases at V and 4 bases at J, with 11 bases in the middle. This CDR3 region has 11 residues. CDR1 is MNHEY, CDR2 SMNVEV, per germline (reference sequence). Here the CDR3 DNA reads TGTGCCACCGGGGATAGGTACGAGCAGTACTTC. Its protein is CATGDRYEQYF.

This chain links TRBV4-1 with TRBJ1-1; D is unclear. The CDR3 is 12 residues long. Germline V gives CDR1 MGHRA, CDR2 YSYEKL. The germline V and J ends were trimmed by 1 base and 13 bases, with 13 bases remaining between them. The CDR3 reads CASSQGGGLGFF. For the CDR3, the DNA is TGCGCCAGCAGCCAAGGGGGAGGGCTCGGTTTCTTT.

The V gene is TRBV4-1, the J gene TRBJ2-7; 9 bases line up with TRBD2. Trimming at V came to 4 bases and at J to 0 bases, leaving 10 bases not matched to a gene. CDR1 is MGHRA, CDR2 YSYEKL, per germline. This CDR3 region has 17 residues. Written as DNA, the CDR3 is TGCGCCAGCAGCCTTATAGGGGCTAGCGGGGCCTCCTACGAGCAGTACTTC. Amino acid sequence: CASSLIGASGASYEQYF.